A selection of T cell receptor beta chains follows, all from one sample in a study of identical twins. TCRdb ran MiXCR on the 5' RACE reads and lists one entry per CDR3 protein. The table shows hundreds of thousands of distinct CDR3 sequences, with roughly 7.2% occurring only once. In addition, the sample was reused for a study of yellow fever vaccine responses in identical twins.

The sample consisted of PBMCs. The source of these receptors is a woman aged 18-29 years in good health. CDR3s include the opening cysteine and the closing phenylalanine or tryptophan. The D gene is left open where the match is weak. A clone size is listed for some rows: how often the clone was seen (once, few, many), or a class if it is expanded.

cdr3_length j_call clone_size d_call v_call cdr3_aa cdr3_nt
10 TRBJ2-3 few - TRBV12-3/TRBV12-4 CASLHDTQYF TGTGCCAGCCTTCATGATACGCAGTATTTT
17 TRBJ2-1 many TRBD2 TRBV6-2/TRBV6-3 CASTPTSGGVSYNEQFF TGTGCCAGCACCCCGACTAGCGGGGGGGTGTCCTACAATGAGCAGTTCTTC
13 TRBJ2-7 many TRBD1 TRBV7-2 CASSLDRAYEQYF TGCGCCAGCAGCTTGGACAGGGCCTACGAGCAGTACTTC
15 TRBJ2-1 many - TRBV5-1 CASSPGAAGKDEQFF TGCGCCAGCAGCCCAGGGGCAGCGGGAAAGGATGAGCAGTTCTTC
17 TRBJ2-2 - TRBD2 TRBV5-1 CASIQTGLAGNTGELFF TGCGCCAGCATACAAACGGGACTAGCGGGGAACACCGGGGAGCTGTTTTTT
15 TRBJ1-5 many - TRBV3-1 CASSQERGSNQPQHF TGTGCCAGCAGCCAAGAGCGCGGTAGCAATCAGCCCCAGCATTTT
15 TRBJ2-1 - - TRBV27 CASSLLGGPYNEQFF TGTGCCAGCAGTTTGTTAGGGGGTCCCTACAATGAGCAGTTCTTC
14 TRBJ2-5 many - TRBV28 CASSYSGGRETQYF TGTGCCAGCAGTTACTCCGGGGGACGAGAGACCCAGTACTTC
12 TRBJ1-5 - - TRBV20-1 CSAPWGNQPQHF TGCAGTGCCCCGTGGGGCAATCAGCCCCAGCATTTT
13 TRBJ1-5 few - TRBV18 CASSRDIDQPQHF TGTGCCAGCTCACGGGACATCGATCAGCCCCAGCATTTT
16 TRBJ2-1 - - TRBV20-1 CSARDPPGSSYNEQFF TGCAGTGCTAGAGATCCGCCGGGTAGCTCCTACAATGAGCAGTTCTTC
16 TRBJ1-6 - - TRBV20-1 CSARDGKGSYNSPLHF TGCAGTGCTAGAGATGGCAAGGGCTCCTATAATTCACCCCTCCACTTT
17 TRBJ2-2 few TRBD1 TRBV28 CASTRSRGQGSTGELFF TGTGCCAGCACCCGATCTAGGGGACAGGGAAGCACCGGGGAGCTGTTTTTT
13 TRBJ2-3 - - TRBV10-3 CASRIHSSDTQYF TGTGCCAGCCGAATCCATAGTTCGGATACGCAGTATTTT
14 TRBJ2-1 few - TRBV6-5 CASSFSGMADEQFF TGTGCCAGCAGTTTTTCAGGGATGGCTGATGAGCAGTTCTTC
14 TRBJ1-1 many - TRBV5-1 CASSMTEMNTEAFF TGCGCCAGCAGCATGACAGAAATGAACACTGAAGCTTTCTTT
14 TRBJ1-6 - - TRBV12-3/TRBV12-4 CASSLATLNSPLHF TGTGCCAGCAGTTTAGCGACTCTAAATTCACCCCTCCACTTT
14 TRBJ2-3 - - TRBV5-1 CASSWGGHTDTQYF TGCGCCAGCAGCTGGGGGGGGCACACAGATACGCAGTATTTT